These 22 T cell receptor beta chains originate from one sample sequenced in a study of beta chain features in type 1 diabetes. The antigens of these receptors remain unknown. Since all of the isolated RNA was reverse transcribed, expressed TCRB transcripts were what got sequenced. The data were produced by immunoSEQ multiplex PCR, yet TCRdb's version contains in-frame clones alone and is incomplete. Of a few hundred thousand clones listed, 15% are singletons. Findings of the study overall: All four CD4+ subsets of Type 1 diabetes patients contained TCRB CDR3s that were moderately but significantly shorter.

Sequencing was performed on naive CD4+ T cells from blood. The receptors shown here come from a man aged 18 to 29 with type 1 diabetes.

The V and J genes are TRBV29-1 and TRBJ1-5, with 10 positions matching TRBD1. The CDR3 runs 18 residues. Germline lookup yields CDR1 SQVTM and CDR2 ANQGSEA. The J segment lost 0 bases and the V segment lost 2 bases, leaving 10 bases of the junction unmatched. CDR3 residues: CSVESGTGALVSNQPQHF. CDR3 coding DNA: TGCAGCGTTGAATCCGGGACAGGGGCTTTGGTTAGCAATCAGCCCCAGCATTTT.

The V and J genes are TRBV25-1 and TRBJ2-1, with TRBD2 identical over 8 bases. V was pared by 6 bases and J by 7 bases, with 11 bases of the junction left unmatched. From germline, CDR1 is MGHDK and CDR2 SYGVNS. The CDR3 loop spans 15 amino acids. The chain's CDR3 is CASSASGRVNNEQFF. The CDR3 bases are TGTGCCAGCAGCGCAAGCGGGAGAGTTAATAATGAGCAGTTCTTC.

The chain couples TRBV19 to TRBJ2-5; 8 bases align to TRBD2. The germline CDR1 and CDR2 sequences are LNHDA and SQIVND (reference sequence). Unmatched junction bases numbered 6, after V lost 2 bases and J lost 1 base. This CDR3 contains 16 residues. For the CDR3, the DNA is TGTGCCAGTAGTATATCGCGGGGGGCTTCCCAAGAGACCCAGTACTTC. Protein product: CASSISRGASQETQYF. Supplemented by reference TRBV19 and TRBJ2-5, the full variable domain reads DGGITQSPKYLFRKEGQNVTLSCEQNLNHDAMYWYRQDPGQGLRLIYYSQIVNDFQKGDIAEGYSVSREKKESFPLTVTSAQKNPTAFYLCASSISRGASQETQYFGPGTRLLVL.

This clone was observed a few times. The chain is built from TRBV2 and TRBJ2-3, with TRBD2 as a possible D gene (6 bases). The CDR3 contains 13 residues. The germline V and J ends were trimmed by 6 bases and 6 bases, with 13 bases remaining between them. Germline V gene sequence: CDR1 SNHLY, CDR2 FYNNEI. CDR3 region: CASRGDSRDTQYF. The CDR3 bases are TGTGCCAGCAGGGGGGACTCAAGGGATACGCAGTATTTT. The full variable domain, in which reference TRBV2 and TRBJ2-3 provide the parts outside the CDR3, is EPEVTQTPSHQVTQMGQEVILRCVPISNHLYFYWYRQILGQKVEFLVSFYNNEISEKSEIFDDQFSVERPDGSNFTLKIRSTKLEDSAMYFCASRGDSRDTQYFGPGTRLTVL.

The table lists this clone with a few counts. The rearrangement links TRBV5-4 to TRBJ2-3, with 8 bases matching TRBD2. In germline, CDR1 is SGHNT, CDR2 YYREEE (reference sequence). The length of the CDR3 is 16 residues. J gave up 4 bases and V 4 bases, and 11 bases lay outside the gene matches. Written as DNA, the CDR3 is TGTGCCAGCAGCATGGGGACTAGATCATATGCAGATACGCAGTATTTT. Translating gives CASSMGTRSYADTQYF.

The chain has TRBV5-1 and TRBJ2-3; D may be TRBD1 (6 bases). The CDR3 spans 15 residues. The V gene's germline CDR1 is SGHRS and CDR2 YFSETQ. V shed 1 base and J shed 1 base, with 10 bases lying between them. CDR3 bases: TGCGCCAGCAGCTTGCTGACAGGACGCACAGATACGCAGTATTTT. As protein: CASSLLTGRTDTQYF. Together with reference TRBV5-1 and TRBJ2-3, the CDR3 gives the full variable domain: KAGVTQTPRYLIKTRGQQVTLSCSPISGHRSVSWYQQTPGQGLQFLFEYFSETQRNKGNFPGRFSGRQFSNSRSEMNVSTLELGDSALYLCASSLLTGRTDTQYFGPGTRLTVL.

The gene calls are TRBV7-9 and TRBJ2-1; TRBD2 matches at 7 bases. The length of the CDR3 is 14 residues. The junction had 9 bases not matched to a gene; V was cut back by 8 bases and J by 5 bases. Germline V gene data show CDR1 as SEHNR and CDR2 as FQNEAQ (reference sequence). The chain's CDR3 is CASPRGESHNEQFF. CDR3 in DNA: TGTGCCAGCCCCCGGGGGGAGAGCCACAATGAGCAGTTCTTC.

The V gene is TRBV4-3, the J gene TRBJ1-6, with a weak D call TRBD1 (5 bases). Germline V gene sequence: CDR1 LGHNA, CDR2 YSLEER. This CDR3 has 16 amino acids. V dropped 0 bases and J dropped 7 bases, with 13 bases sitting between them. This CDR3 reads CASSQEEGLLNSPLHF. CDR3 nucleotide sequence: TGCGCCAGCAGCCAAGAGGAGGGGCTTCTAAATTCACCCCTCCACTTT.

The chain employs TRBV4-2 and TRBJ2-7, with D possibly TRBD1 on 5 matching bases. The CDR3 is 15 residues long. With 1 base removed from V and 2 bases from J, the gap between germline ends came to 12 bases. CDR1 and CDR2 from the germline V gene are LGHNA and YNFKEQ. The CDR3 sequence is CASSQAQGRPYEQYF. CDR3 sequence (DNA): TGTGCCAGCAGCCAAGCTCAGGGTCGACCCTACGAGCAGTACTTC.

V gene TRBV2 combines with J gene TRBJ2-7, with 8 positions matching TRBD1. The V and J ends lost 6 bases and 7 bases, in that order; junction bases with no gene match: 11. CDR1 is SNHLY and CDR2 is FYNNEI in the germline V gene. This CDR3 is built from 14 residues. The CDR3 sequence is CASSSMGQAVEQYF. In nucleotides, the CDR3 is TGTGCCAGCAGCTCTATGGGACAGGCAGTGGAGCAGTACTTC. Full variable domain (outside the CDR3, taken from reference TRBV2 and TRBJ2-7): EPEVTQTPSHQVTQMGQEVILRCVPISNHLYFYWYRQILGQKVEFLVSFYNNEISEKSEIFDDQFSVERPDGSNFTLKIRSTKLEDSAMYFCASSSMGQAVEQYFGPGTRLTVT.

This clone has more than one count but fewer than ten. This chain joins TRBV5-1 and TRBJ1-2; 7 bases are shared with TRBD1. There are 14 residues in the CDR3. V gave up 0 bases and J gave up 3 bases; unmatched junction bases: 2. Germline-derived CDR1 and CDR2 are SGHRS and YFSETQ. DNA of the CDR3: TGCGCCAGCAGCTTGGCCGGGACAGACTATGGCTACACCTTC. Translated: CASSLAGTDYGYTF.

The rearrangement uses TRBV28 and TRBJ2-7; no firm D call. The CDR3 totals 12 residues. CDR1 is MDHEN and CDR2 is SYDVKM in the germline V gene. Between the trimmed V and J ends, which lost 6 bases and 3 bases, there was a span of 9 bases. The CDR3, as DNA: TGTGCCAGCAGCACTTCTTACTACGAGCAGTACTTC. The encoded protein is CASSTSYYEQYF.

The gene calls are TRBV30 and TRBJ2-2; TRBD1 matches at 8 bases. Looked up from germline, CDR1 is GTSNPN and CDR2 is SVGIG (reference sequence). V was pared by 1 base and J by 7 bases, with 5 bases of the junction left unmatched. The CDR3 consists of 14 residues. The CDR3 loop reads CAWSEDRVYGELFF. The DNA of the CDR3 is TGTGCCTGGAGTGAGGACAGGGTCTACGGGGAGCTGTTTTTT.

This clone was counted a few times. The chain couples TRBV7-9 to TRBJ2-3; D unresolved. CDR3 length: 15 amino acids. With 2 bases removed from V and 0 bases from J, the gap between germline ends came to 9 bases. Germline CDR1 reads SEHNR; CDR2 reads FQNEAQ (reference sequence). In DNA, the CDR3 is TGTGCCAGCAGCTTATCAACGGAGAGCACAGATACGCAGTATTTT. Translating it yields CASSLSTESTDTQYF.

This clone has only a few counts. The V gene is TRBV30, the J gene TRBJ1-2; D gene uncertain. V lost 6 bases, J lost 8 bases, and 25 bases lay in between. The length of the CDR3 is 15 residues. CDR1 GTSNPN and CDR2 SVGIG come from the germline V gene (reference sequence). This chain's CDR3 is CACRRRYGVVGGYTF. The CDR3 nucleotides are TGTGCCTGCCGCAGACGGTACGGAGTGGTCGGGGGCTACACCTTC.

V and J are TRBV7-2 and TRBJ2-5; TRBD1 aligns across 11 bases. CDR1 and CDR2 from the germline V gene are SGHTA and FQGNSA. This CDR3 contains 15 residues. With 6 bases clipped from V and 4 bases from J, the junction kept 7 bases outside the gene matches. The CDR3 sequence: CASRMADRGRETQYF. CDR3 DNA sequence: TGTGCCAGCAGGATGGCGGACAGGGGGCGAGAGACCCAGTACTTC.

This clone was found a few times. The CDR3 DNA is TGTGCCAGCAGCCGCGAACCTCAGGGGGCATGGGAGACCCAGTACTTC. It encodes CASSREPQGAWETQYF. The V gene is TRBV4-2, the J gene TRBJ2-5, with 8 bases aligning to TRBD1. This CDR3 comprises 16 residues. Germline V gives CDR1 LGHNA, CDR2 YNFKEQ. Losses at the gene ends were 4 bases for V and 5 bases for J; bases not matched to a gene: 12.

About this clone: The junction differs from germline at one of its ends, possibly a read error. V usage is TRBV19 and J usage is TRBJ2-1; 11 positions agree with TRBD2. CDR3 length equals 14 residues. Per the germline V gene, CDR1 is LNHDA and CDR2 is SQIVND (reference sequence). The CDR3 coding sequence is TGTGCCAGTAGAATAGCGGGAGGGCCCGATGAGCAGTTCTTC. Its protein product is CASRIAGGPDEQFF.

The V gene is TRBV18, the J gene TRBJ2-6, with 11 bases identical to TRBD1. With 3 bases clipped from V and 0 bases from J, the junction kept 4 bases outside the gene matches. Germline loops: CDR1 KGHSH, CDR2 LQKENI. CDR3 length: 18 residues. The CDR3 here is CASSPSGTGGSGANVLTF. CDR3 nucleotides: TGTGCCAGCTCACCCTCCGGGACAGGGGGCTCTGGGGCCAACGTCCTGACTTTC.

The V and J genes are TRBV19 and TRBJ2-2, with D possibly matching TRBD2 (6 bases). V was trimmed by 5 bases and J by 0 bases, leaving 13 bases between them. This CDR3 spans 16 amino acids. The germline V gene encodes CDR1 LNHDA and CDR2 SQIVND (reference sequence). CDR3 DNA: TGTGCCAGTAGTCCCCGGGGGATCGCGAACACCGGGGAGCTGTTTTTT. Amino acid sequence: CASSPRGIANTGELFF.

This rearrangement joins TRBV9 to TRBJ2-4; 10 positions agree with TRBD2. This CDR3 is 19 amino acids long. Per the germline V gene, CDR1 is SGDLS and CDR2 is YYNGEE. V shed 2 bases, J shed 1 base, and the junction held 12 bases outside the gene matches. Written as DNA, the CDR3 is TGTGCCAGCAGCGTTGGCCCCAGCGGGGGGGCTAATGCCAAAAACATTCAGTACTTC. This encodes CASSVGPSGGANAKNIQYF. Full variable domain (rest looked up from reference TRBV9 and TRBJ2-4): DSGVTQTPKHLITATGQRVTLRCSPRSGDLSVYWYQQSLDQGLQFLIQYYNGEERAKGNILERFSAQQFPDLHSELNLSSLELGDSALYFCASSVGPSGGANAKNIQYFGAGTRLSVL.

This clone was recorded a few times. The chain has TRBV19 and TRBJ1-2, with D uncertain. From germline, CDR1 is LNHDA and CDR2 SQIVND (reference sequence). The V and J ends lost 7 bases and 8 bases respectively, with 14 bases between them. The CDR3 contains 12 residues. This CDR3 reads CASTVRGSGYTF. CDR3 nucleotide sequence: TGTGCCAGTACCGTTCGGGGAAGCGGCTACACCTTC.